The count of the clone carrying this T cell receptor beta chain is one. The target antigen is unknown. This entry is derived from a study of cytomegalovirus exposure and HLA in healthy donors. Regarding the study as a whole: The study recorded 150 to 200 TCR beta chains that were cytomegalovirus-associated. Analysis was carried out at a later point, and it linked a missense DCLRE1C variant to TCR beta V- and J-gene trimming. Earlier results showed most TCR beta V segments being productive about 87% or about 30% of the time.

This PCR relied on a set of 60 Vbeta primers and 13 Jbeta primers. Sequencing used immunoSEQ multiplex PCR; TCRdb keeps in-frame clones, though not all of them. The table has fewer than 250,000 clones, over 65% seen once. The ends lost 4 bases at V and 7 bases at J; junction bases unmatched: 4. This CDR3 region has 14 residues. The germline CDR1 and CDR2 sequences are SGHRS and YFSETQ. This TCR was recovered from a man aged 40-49 years in good health and CMV-seropositive. The chain carries TRBV5-1 and TRBJ2-1, with 11 bases identical to TRBD2. The sample consisted of PBMCs. CDR3 residues: CASSKGTSGNEQFF. In DNA, the CDR3 is TGCGCCAGCAGCAAAGGGACTAGCGGTAATGAGCAGTTCTTC.